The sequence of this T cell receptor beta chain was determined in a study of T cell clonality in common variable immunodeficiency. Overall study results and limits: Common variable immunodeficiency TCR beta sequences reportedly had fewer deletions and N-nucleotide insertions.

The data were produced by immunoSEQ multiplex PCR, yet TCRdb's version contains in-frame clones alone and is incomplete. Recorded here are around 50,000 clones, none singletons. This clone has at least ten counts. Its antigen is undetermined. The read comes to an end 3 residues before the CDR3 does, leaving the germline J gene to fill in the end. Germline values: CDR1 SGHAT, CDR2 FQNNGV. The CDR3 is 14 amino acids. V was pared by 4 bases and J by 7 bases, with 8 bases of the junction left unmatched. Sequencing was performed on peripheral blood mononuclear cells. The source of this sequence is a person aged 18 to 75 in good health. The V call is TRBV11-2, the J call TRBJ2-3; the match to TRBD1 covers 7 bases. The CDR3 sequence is CASSSMTGSHTQYF. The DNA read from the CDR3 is TGTGCCAGCAGCTCAATGACAGGGTCACATACG.